The present T cell receptor (beta chain) was sequenced within a study of blood T cell repertoires in COVID-19. At the level of the study: The United States, Italy and Spain provided the acute and convalescent COVID-19 samples. Sources were T cells, B-cell-depleted T cells, or PBMCs; the material itself was cDNA or gDNA.

V lost 6 bases and J lost 5, with 11 bases in between. The germline CDR1 and CDR2 sequences are MDHEN and SYDVKM. The CDR3 loop spans 14 amino acids. In the study's own analysis: Reference gene primer amplification in the assay estimated nucleated cell counts. Clones were read by immunoSEQ multiplex PCR, and TCRdb kept only the in-frame ones, dropping some. V, J and clone size were drawn from that table, and D and trimming were deduced from the DNA. The sample has almost 300,000 clones; around nine tenths are singletons. The chain recombines TRBV28 with TRBJ1-6; no reliable D call. Material: peripheral blood. The sequence was collected from a man between 70 and 80 years old with acute or convalescent COVID-19. The CDR3 spells CASSTKQNNSPLHF. The CDR3 DNA is TGTGCCAGCAGCACAAAACAGAATAATTCACCCCTCCACTTT.